This paragraph reports one T cell receptor (beta chain). The antigen remains unidentified. This sample is part of a study of siplizumab effects on memory and regulatory T cells. Study-level results: Roughly 80-96% of proliferating CD4+ or CD8+ clones lacked a naive or memory phenotype that could be assigned. The Treg-derived share of mappable alloreactive CD4+ clones averaged about 69% with siplizumab and 26.9% in controls. Naive T cells seemed more diverse than memory cells and seemed major alloresponse contributors.

Germline CDR1 reads MNHEY; CDR2 reads SMNVEV (reference sequence). V lost 2 bases to trimming and J lost 1 base; unmatched junction nucleotides: 5. This CDR3 is built from 15 residues. Assay: immunoSEQ multiplex PCR; the TCRdb copy retains only in-frame clones and omits some. Of 100,000 to 110,000 clones listed, 91% were seen once; the top ten hold 0.14% to 0.15%. Sequencing input: CD4+ T cells sorted from blood. V and J are TRBV27 and TRBJ2-7, with TRBD1 matching over 7 bases. This TCR came from a human donor in good health. CDR3 protein: CASSLAWTGSYEQYF. The CDR3, as DNA: TGTGCCAGCAGTTTAGCCTGGACAGGTTCCTACGAGCAGTACTTC.